The 30 T cell receptor beta chains below come from one sample, sequenced in a study of T cells in Graves' hyperthyroidism and ophthalmopathy. TCR beta CDR3 regions were amplified from RNA. First-round RT-PCR of the TCR CDR3 relied on the HTBI primer set. TCRdb called the multiplex PCR reads again in MiXCR, with one record for every CDR3 protein. The repertoire includes 350,000 to 400,000 distinct CDR3 sequences, under 15% of them detected once, and 32% sits in the top ten. Sequenced input: blood. Receptor source: a woman aged 25 to 39 with Graves' hyperthyroidism.

The chain employs TRBV7-9 and TRBJ2-1, with D possibly being TRBD2 (6 bases). The length of the CDR3 is 15 residues. Germline V gene sequence: CDR1 SEHNR, CDR2 FQNEAQ (reference sequence). The V end was cut by 5 bases, the J end by 1 base, with 12 bases between. CDR3 residues: CASSPTSYSYNEQFF. The CDR3 coding sequence is TGTGCCAGCAGCCCGACTAGTTATTCCTACAATGAGCAGTTCTTC.

This clonotype was observed a handful of times. The chain employs TRBV15 and TRBJ1-1, with a possible D match to TRBD1 (6 bases). Trimming stripped 5 bases from V and 1 base from J, with 17 bases between. This CDR3 contains 16 residues. Germline-derived CDR1 and CDR2 are LNHNV and YYDKDF (reference sequence). CDR3: CATSPHGRGKNTEAFF. CDR3 coding DNA: TGTGCCACCAGCCCCCATGGAAGGGGGAAGAACACTGAAGCTTTCTTT.

This clonotype was recorded a few times. The genes are TRBV11-2 and TRBJ2-3; TRBD2 agrees at 14 bases. The CDR3 is made up of 19 amino acids. After removal of 1 base from V and 4 bases from J, the junction contained 10 bases not matched to a gene. Looked up from germline, CDR1 is SGHAT and CDR2 is FQNNGV. Written as DNA, the CDR3 is TGTGCCAGCAGCTTAGGCGGACTAGCGGGAGGTGTAGTCCCAGATACGCAGTATTTT. It yields the protein CASSLGGLAGGVVPDTQYF.

This clonotype was seen more than once but under ten times. The genes are TRBV7-3 and TRBJ2-2; 8 bases are shared with TRBD2. Germline assignment: CDR1 SGHTA and CDR2 FQGTGA. This CDR3 is 17 amino acids long. V trimming: 2 bases; J trimming: 3 bases; junction bases outside the gene matches: 8. CDR3 loop: CASSLAGTRAYTGELFF. The CDR3 DNA follows: TGTGCCAGCAGCTTAGCCGGGACTAGGGCTTACACCGGGGAGCTGTTTTTT.

This clonotype was seen more than once but under ten times. The chain couples TRBV27 to TRBJ2-3; no reliable D call. CDR3 size: 13 residues. Per the germline V gene, CDR1 is MNHEY and CDR2 is SMNVEV (reference sequence). V gave up 8 bases and J gave up 4 bases, with 13 bases separating them. The DNA of the CDR3 is TGTGCCAGCGAGTTGATAGCCTCAGATACGCAGTATTTT. The encoded protein is CASELIASDTQYF.

This clonotype was seen a handful of times. The chain combines TRBV29-1 with TRBJ2-1, with D unresolved. CDR3 length: 11 residues. Trimming left V 7 bases short and J 0 bases short, with 4 bases between. Germline V gene sequence: CDR1 SQVTM, CDR2 ANQGSEA. The CDR3 DNA reads TGCAGCGCGACCTCCTACAATGAGCAGTTCTTC. Translating gives CSATSYNEQFF.

This clonotype was found a few times. V and J are TRBV12-3 or TRBV12-4 and TRBJ2-1; 8 bases line up with TRBD1. The CDR3 is 13 amino acids. J gave up 15 bases and V 3 bases, and 10 bases lay outside the gene matches. In DNA form, the CDR3 reads TGTGCCAGCAGTTTTGGCGACCGGGACAGGATGTTCTTC. Protein product: CASSFGDRDRMFF.

At least ten counts were recorded for this clonotype. This chain links TRBV30 with TRBJ1-5; no definite D call. The length of the CDR3 is 13 residues. V gave up 5 bases and J gave up 2 bases, with 10 bases separating them. Germline V lookup: CDR1 GTSNPN, CDR2 SVGIG (reference sequence). The CDR3 loop is CAWADGGNQPQHF. CDR3 in DNA: TGTGCCTGGGCGGACGGAGGCAATCAGCCCCAGCATTTT.

The sample holds many counts of this clonotype. The rearrangement joins TRBV6-1 to TRBJ2-7; tentative D call: TRBD1 (6 bases). Between the trimmed V and J ends, which lost 4 bases and 2 bases, there was a span of 15 bases. The CDR3 runs 15 residues. In germline, CDR1 is MNHNS, CDR2 SASEGT. Here the CDR3 DNA reads TGTGCCAGCAGTGCCCGGGACACCCTAACCTACGAGCAGTACTTC. It is translated as CASSARDTLTYEQYF.

At least ten counts were recorded for this clonotype. The chain combines TRBV24-1 with TRBJ1-5, with D unresolved. This CDR3 is built from 15 residues. V dropped 4 bases and J dropped 5 bases, with 14 bases sitting between them. Germline assignment: CDR1 KGHDR and CDR2 SFDVKD. CDR3 sequence: CATSDPTASDQPQHF. The CDR3 DNA follows: TGTGCCACCAGTGACCCTACCGCTTCAGATCAGCCCCAGCATTTT.

This clonotype has ten or more counts. The genes are TRBV28 and TRBJ1-2; TRBD1 aligns across 9 bases. CDR1 and CDR2 (germline): MDHEN, SYDVKM. Losses at the gene ends were 8 bases for V and 3 bases for J; bases not matched to a gene: 7. This CDR3 is 14 amino acids long. CDR3 protein: CASRSTGGHYGYTF. In nucleotides, the CDR3 is TGTGCCAGCCGCTCCACAGGGGGCCACTATGGCTACACCTTC.

This clonotype turned up a few times. The chain uses TRBV3-1 and TRBJ2-3, with 8 bases aligning to TRBD2. CDR3 length equals 14 residues. V lost 3 bases, J lost 4 bases, and 3 bases stayed unmatched. CDR1 is LGHDT, CDR2 YNNKEL, per germline (reference sequence). CDR3 sequence: CASSHGAGADTQYF. CDR3 coding DNA: TGTGCCAGCAGCCATGGAGCGGGAGCAGATACGCAGTATTTT.

This clonotype appeared many times. The genes are TRBV6-1 and TRBJ2-7, with D possibly TRBD1 on 6 matching bases. V was shortened by 5 bases and J by 4 bases, with 15 bases between the two germline ends. There are 14 residues in the CDR3. Germline V CDR1 and CDR2: MNHNS, SASEGT. The CDR3: CASSPLGTLYEQYF. The CDR3 bases are TGTGCCAGCAGTCCCCTTGGGACATTATACGAGCAGTACTTC.

This clonotype was seen repeatedly, ten times or more. J is TRBJ2-7 and V is TRBV12-3 or TRBV12-4; 9 nucleotides match TRBD2. Germline trimming cut 3 bases from V and 7 bases from J; bases unmatched to any gene: 7. The CDR3 has 14 amino acids. For the CDR3, the DNA is TGTGCCAGCAGTTTCTTTGCGGGAGGGCGAGAGCAGTACTTC. Translating gives CASSFFAGGREQYF.

This clonotype showed up many times. This chain uses TRBV24-1 with TRBJ2-5, with a tentative D call TRBD2 (6 bases). From germline, CDR1 is KGHDR and CDR2 SFDVKD. V lost 4 bases to trimming and J lost 2 bases, with 13 bases between them. The CDR3 sequence is 15 residues long. The CDR3 is CATSDATGSQETQYF. As DNA, the CDR3 is TGTGCCACCAGTGACGCCACCGGGAGTCAAGAGACCCAGTACTTC.

This clonotype was counted at least ten times. The CDR3 DNA is TGTGCCAGCACTGACAGGGGGCAAAGAAAAGGCTATGGCTACACCTTC. It encodes CASTDRGQRKGYGYTF. The chain combines TRBV6-1 with TRBJ1-2, with TRBD1 matching over 10 bases. Germline CDR1 MNHNS, CDR2 SASEGT. The CDR3 spans 16 residues. The V and J ends lost 7 bases and 4 bases, in that order; junction bases with no gene match: 12.

This clonotype came up a few times. This chain connects TRBV10-3 to TRBJ2-1, with TRBD1 matching 7 bases. V lost 3 bases and J lost 0; bases outside the gene matches: 11. The CDR3 has 18 amino acids. CDR1 is ENHRY and CDR2 is SYGVKD in the germline V gene. CDR3 bases: TGTGCCATCAGTGACCCCTCTACGAGACAGGGCTCCTACAATGAGCAGTTCTTC. Its protein product is CAISDPSTRQGSYNEQFF.

Ten or more counts support this clonotype. This chain uses TRBV6-5 with TRBJ2-2; D is perhaps TRBD1 (6 bases). V dropped 2 bases and J dropped 6 bases, with 7 bases sitting between them. CDR1 and CDR2 from the germline V gene are MNHEY and SVGAGI. The CDR3 is made up of 13 amino acids. Here the CDR3 DNA reads TGTGCCAGCAGTTACGAGGGGGCCGGGGAGCTGTTTTTT. Translation: CASSYEGAGELFF.

Only a few counts were recorded for this clonotype. The CDR3 protein is CASSLVISGVAGGSTDTQHF. The CDR3 DNA reads TGTGCCAGCAGCTTGGTAATCTCGGGGGTGGCGGGAGGATCCACAGATACGCAGCATTTT. V gene TRBV5-6 combines with J gene TRBJ2-3; possible D gene TRBD1, 5 bases. Near its end, the DNA agrees better with TRBJ1-5, so the J call may be wrong. This CDR3 is built from 20 residues. Germline V gene sequence: CDR1 SGHDT, CDR2 YYEEEE.

This clonotype was detected only a few times. This chain uses TRBV15 with TRBJ1-4; D possibly corresponds to TRBD1 (5 bases). Germline-derived CDR1 and CDR2 are LNHNV and YYDKDF (reference sequence). The V end was cut by 5 bases, the J end by 0 bases, with 10 bases between. CDR3 length equals 15 residues. As DNA, the CDR3 is TGTGCCACCAGCGCGGGGGGTGCAACTAATGAAAAACTGTTTTTT. Translated: CATSAGGATNEKLFF.

The table lists this clonotype with a few counts. The chain has TRBV6-1 and TRBJ1-4; D might be TRBD1 (6 bases). V was shortened by 6 bases and J by 5 bases, with 16 bases between the two germline ends. The CDR3 loop spans 15 amino acids. The V gene's germline CDR1 is MNHNS and CDR2 SASEGT. CDR3 sequence reads: CASRSDRRGNEKLFF. The DNA of the CDR3 is TGTGCCAGCAGGAGCGACAGGAGGGGGAATGAAAAACTGTTTTTT.

This clonotype came up a few times. This chain joins TRBV25-1 and TRBJ1-4, with D unresolved. Trimming shortened V by 5 bases and J by 2 bases, and 12 bases separated the two germline ends. The germline V gene encodes CDR1 MGHDK and CDR2 SYGVNS. This CDR3 region has 15 residues. CDR3 in amino acids: CASSFKVATNEKLFF. CDR3 bases: TGTGCCAGCAGTTTCAAGGTCGCGACTAATGAAAAACTGTTTTTT.

Written as DNA, the CDR3 is TGCAGTGCTAGCACTAGCGGGAGCTCCTACGAGCAGTACTTC. Its translation: CSASTSGSSYEQYF. The chain joins TRBV20-1 to TRBJ2-7; 11 nucleotides align to TRBD2. The V gene end was trimmed by 3 bases and the J gene end by 0 bases; junction bases not matched to a gene: 1. The CDR3 contains 14 residues. CDR1 and CDR2 (germline): DFQATT, SNEGSKA (reference sequence).

Ten or more counts support this clonotype. The rearrangement joins TRBV7-9 to TRBJ2-2; unclear D gene. The CDR3 extends over 15 amino acids. In germline, CDR1 is SEHNR, CDR2 FQNEAQ (reference sequence). Trimming shortened V by 1 base and J by 5 bases, and 11 bases separated the two germline ends. CDR3 nucleotide sequence: TGTGCCAGCAGCTTAGATCCCACAAGGACCGGGGAGCTGTTTTTT. Translation gives CASSLDPTRTGELFF.

This clonotype was seen more than once but under ten times. The rearrangement joins TRBV3-1 to TRBJ2-2; 8 bases are shared with TRBD2. With V trimmed by 0 bases and J by 5 bases, 8 bases remained unmatched. This CDR3 is built from 17 residues. From germline, CDR1 is LGHDT and CDR2 YNNKEL (reference sequence). The CDR3 bases are TGTGCCAGCAGCCAAGAGTTCGGGAGGGCTCGTACCGGGGAGCTGTTTTTT. Translation: CASSQEFGRARTGELFF.

The sample holds many counts of this clonotype. V and J are TRBV5-1 and TRBJ2-7, with D tentatively TRBD1 (6 bases). The germline CDR1 and CDR2 sequences are SGHRS and YFSETQ. Trimming removed 3 bases at V and 0 bases at J, with 10 bases between. CDR3 size: 14 residues. CDR3 sequence (DNA): TGCGCCAGCAGCTCAACGGGACACTCCTACGAGCAGTACTTC. Amino acids: CASSSTGHSYEQYF.

This clonotype was seen more than once but under ten times. The V and J genes are TRBV20-1 and TRBJ2-5, with 8 bases aligning to TRBD2. The CDR3 is 15 residues long. With 2 bases clipped from V and 3 bases from J, the junction kept 8 bases outside the gene matches. The germline gives CDR1 DFQATT, CDR2 SNEGSKA (reference sequence). Here the CDR3 reads CSARSGREVEETQYF. The CDR3 coding sequence is TGCAGTGCTAGATCCGGGCGGGAGGTTGAAGAGACCCAGTACTTC.

The chain links TRBV10-3 to TRBJ2-2; D perhaps matches TRBD2 (6 bases). V was cut by 4 bases and J by 0 bases, with 9 bases left in between. CDR3 length: 15 residues. Germline V gene lookup returns CDR1 ENHRY and CDR2 SYGVKD. The CDR3 sequence is CAISGGGANTGELFF. CDR3 nucleotides: TGTGCCATCAGTGGGGGCGGGGCGAACACCGGGGAGCTGTTTTTT.

In this sample, this clonotype turned up many times. This chain links TRBV20-1 with TRBJ2-7; 12 bases align to TRBD1. CDR1 DFQATT and CDR2 SNEGSKA come from the germline V gene (reference sequence). The CDR3 is made up of 13 amino acids. The CDR3 DNA follows: TGCAGGGGTATCGGGACAGGGGGCGCCGAGCAGTACTTC. This encodes CRGIGTGGAEQYF.

In this sample, this clonotype turned up many times. The chain couples TRBV2 to TRBJ2-2; 7 bases map to TRBD2. CDR1 is SNHLY, CDR2 FYNNEI, per germline. The CDR3 runs to 16 residues. After removal of 3 bases from V and 5 bases from J, the junction contained 9 bases not matched to a gene. The CDR3 region has the DNA TGTGCCAGCAGTGAGGGTTTGGCGGGAGCGACCGGGGAGCTGTTTTTT. It translates to CASSEGLAGATGELFF.